This is a list of T cell receptor beta chains from one sample in a study of OX40 agonist ivuxolimab in advanced cancers. TCRdb's copy holds only in-frame clones and misses some; the assay was immunoSEQ multiplex PCR. The sample contains tens of thousands of clones, 70% to 90% of which appear only once. The starting material was CD4+ or CD8+ T cells sorted from blood, obtained in a trial of the OX40 agonist ivuxolimab. The receptors shown here come from an adult with an advanced solid tumor such as melanoma, head and neck, liver or kidney cancer. CDR3s include the opening cysteine and the closing phenylalanine or tryptophan.

CDR3,V,J
CASSDTSGNTIYF,TRBV7-9,TRBJ1-3
CASSQFAGENTGELFF,TRBV4-3,TRBJ2-2
CASSIVREGRREQYF,TRBV19,TRBJ2-7
CASSLPGTGYEQYF,TRBV28,TRBJ2-7
CASSFGVPPYEQYF,TRBV27,TRBJ2-7
CSAGRETDTQYF,TRBV29-1,TRBJ2-3
CAISGRGQNTIYF,TRBV10-3,TRBJ1-3
CASSFRSDAFYEQYF,TRBV7-8,TRBJ2-7
CASSSSPIIYEQYF,TRBV5-1,TRBJ2-7
CASSADPGDGSTEAFF,TRBV28,TRBJ1-1
CASSLATGELFF,TRBV7-2,TRBJ2-2
CASSAGTYLLNEQFF,TRBV2,TRBJ2-1
CASSQDGGAGGVETQYF,TRBV5-5,TRBJ2-5
CAISDGTGDNYGYTF,TRBV10-3,TRBJ1-2
CASSWDRATGANVLTF,TRBV28,TRBJ2-6
CAWSSGATSYNEQFF,TRBV30,TRBJ2-1
CASSLDSLSEKLFF,TRBV7-9,TRBJ1-4
CASRRQGSHRGYTF,TRBV7-9,TRBJ1-2
CASSSGGVGNTEAFF,TRBV13,TRBJ1-1
CASSSGPAANEQFF,TRBV27,TRBJ2-1
CASSLGQGYSYNEQFF,TRBV16,TRBJ2-1
CASSLGLESKNIQYF,TRBV5-6,TRBJ2-4
CASISGRINQPQHF,TRBV6-1,TRBJ1-5
CASSLGYPGLAGDTQYF,TRBV7-2,TRBJ2-3
CASSVAGGPITGELFF,TRBV7-6,TRBJ2-2
CASSESMNTEAFF,TRBV2,TRBJ1-1
CASSIGQGVEKLFF,TRBV5-5,TRBJ1-4
CASSQGHLAVYNEQFF,TRBV4-3,TRBJ2-1
CASSQDKTGLLDGNQPQHF,TRBV4-1,TRBJ1-5
CASSPLWTGGVHTDTQYF,TRBV27,TRBJ2-3
CASSVWGQGHEQFF,TRBV9,TRBJ2-1
CASRPNLGQQETQYF,TRBV11-2,TRBJ2-5
CASSVYAGNTEAFF,TRBV10-2,TRBJ1-1
CASSLTAGGPRNEQFF,TRBV5-1,TRBJ2-1
CASSLDVTASYEQYF,TRBV5-5,TRBJ2-7
CASSIGRSNSYNEQFF,TRBV7-9,TRBJ2-1
CASSRGGVRSYEQYF,TRBV7-2,TRBJ2-7
CASTSTPDNQPQHF,TRBV28,TRBJ1-5
CASSSDREAFF,TRBV5-6,TRBJ1-1
CSVVGGLGYGYTF,TRBV29-1,TRBJ1-2
CAWSGLAVEQYF,TRBV30,TRBJ2-7
CASSLLAGGTDTQYF,TRBV11-2,TRBJ2-3
CASSFGGNSPLHF,TRBV11-2,TRBJ1-6
CASRRASNEQFF,TRBV28,TRBJ2-1
CASSTPEAGVQETQYF,TRBV28,TRBJ2-5
CASSLEGLAGGDLSYEQYF,TRBV5-1,TRBJ2-7
CAISEERVRDEQYF,TRBV10-3,TRBJ2-7
CASSSLYSSGANVLTF,TRBV28,TRBJ2-6
CASSQEGSSGANVLTF,TRBV4-1,TRBJ2-6
CASSSSSTGQWDNEQFF,TRBV28,TRBJ2-1
CASSFGAGQGTRYEQYF,TRBV28,TRBJ2-7
CASNTGTGGYRGTEAFF,TRBV19,TRBJ1-1
CASSFGYEQYF,TRBV27,TRBJ2-7
CASTQGGGGQPQHF,TRBV2,TRBJ1-5
CASSSGGEGQPQHF,TRBV5-1,TRBJ1-5
CASSLSGDGSYEQYF,TRBV7-9,TRBJ2-7
CASSTRLATSHNEQFF,TRBV19,TRBJ2-1
CASLGSGGANVLTF,TRBV7-2,TRBJ2-6